This TCR beta chain was identified during a study of T cells after yellow fever vaccination. Conversion of TCR transcripts into cDNA relied on 5'RACE template switching, which added a universal primer site and UMIs. TCRdb reanalysed the 5' RACE reads using MiXCR and keeps one entry per CDR3 protein. The sample holds 250,000 to 350,000 distinct CDR3 sequences; around 4.3% are singletons and the top ten take roughly a fifth. A remark on this clonotype: What it binds is not known.

The CDR3 contains 14 residues. Looked up from germline, CDR1 is MGHDK and CDR2 is SYGVNS. V lost 7 bases and J 1 base, leaving 13 bases between the germline ends. Findings and caveats of the study: A weaker secondary response peaked on day 5, the primary on day 15.

The sample consisted of PBMCs, taken 15 days after the yellow fever booster vaccination. V is TRBV25-1 and J is TRBJ1-1, with D uncertain. The origin of this receptor is a man younger than 35 who received the YFV17D yellow fever vaccine. The CDR3 region has the DNA TGTGCCAGCAAGGTAAAAGAAACGAACACTGAAGCTTTCTTT. This codes for CASKVKETNTEAFF.